This TCR beta chain was observed in a study of low-dose radiotherapy and immunotherapy resistance in tumors. Study as a whole: Ipilimumab 1 mg/kg every six weeks, together with nivolumab 240 mg every two weeks, was given intravenously to patients.

Ten or more counts support this clonotype. Documented time point: before trial treatment. Eligible patients had advanced solid tumors lacking tumor-infiltrating lymphocytes. Deletions cut 5 bases from V and 5 bases from J, with 16 bases between. The germline gives CDR1 MNHEY, CDR2 SMNVEV (reference sequence). This CDR3 region has 14 residues. Gene-specific TRAV and TRBV primers were used for first-strand cDNA, covering alpha and beta chains. A constant-region primer paired with the V-primer adapter amplified TCRs over about 19 PCR cycles. One entry per CDR3 protein results from TCRdb running MiXCR on the reads. Among roughly 54,000 distinct CDR3 sequences, approximately 25% were seen once, and the ten largest hold about 6%.

The TCR was taken from a male donor with prostate cancer. The genes are TRBV27 and TRBJ2-7, with D possibly being TRBD2 (6 bases). Sequencing was performed on PBMCs, taken before treatment. CDR3 region: CASSLRLGPHEQYF. The CDR3 DNA reads as TGTGCCAGCAGTCTAAGACTAGGCCCCCACGAGCAGTACTTC.